This T cell receptor beta chain was sequenced in a study of neoadjuvant anti-PD-1 for oral cavity cancer. Whole-study findings and limits: With a few patients per group, TCR findings need larger cohorts.

Sequencing used immunoSEQ multiplex PCR; TCRdb keeps in-frame clones, though not all of them. The table records tens of thousands of clones, more than 75% of them present only once. The CDR3 has 13 amino acids. V lost 4 bases to trimming and J lost 1 base, with 8 bases between them. Germline values: CDR1 SGHRS, CDR2 YFSETQ. Time point in this sample: after neoadjuvant nivolumab, at surgical resection. These oral cavity squamous cell carcinomas were HPV-negative and locally advanced. This clone was recorded only once. Its target is not known. The sequence derives from a person between 40 and 85 years old with oral cavity squamous cell carcinoma. Sequenced here: PBMCs, sampled after nivolumab (anti-PD-1) treatment. This chain uses TRBV5-1 with TRBJ1-1; D not certain. The CDR3 loop reads CASSHTGNTEAFF. The CDR3 nucleotides are TGCGCCAGCAGCCATACCGGGAACACTGAAGCTTTCTTT.